Shown below are 22 T cell receptor beta chains from a single sample sequenced in a study of breast tumors, draining lymph nodes, adjacent tissues. One entry per CDR3 protein results from TCRdb running MiXCR on the multiplex PCR reads. The table includes more than 250,000 distinct CDR3 sequences, around 30% detected once. Axillary draining lymph nodes of breast cancer patients supplied the node samples. Sequencing was carried out using axillary lymph node tissue. The receptors here all came from a female donor with breast cancer. Some clones in this sample may be carry-over from other donors' samples.

As regards this clonotype: This could be a read error, since a much larger clone is one nucleotide away. This sequence joins TRBV11-2 and TRBJ2-7; weak D call: TRBD1 (5 bases). V gave up 8 bases and J gave up 6 bases, with 17 bases separating them. Germline V lookup: CDR1 SGHAT, CDR2 FQNNGV. The CDR3 contains 13 residues. For the CDR3, the DNA is TGTGCCAGCCGCGTCGTAAGGGGCTCCGAGCAGTACTTC. Its protein is CASRVVRGSEQYF.

This clonotype was detected many times. V is TRBV5-1 and J is TRBJ2-3; no reliable D call. Deletions cut 4 bases from V and 1 base from J, with 22 bases between. Germline loops: CDR1 SGHRS, CDR2 YFSETQ. This CDR3 has 18 amino acids. The CDR3, as DNA: TGCGCCAGCAGCCCCCTTCCCCAGAGGCAAACAGGCACAGATACGCAGTATTTT. It yields the protein CASSPLPQRQTGTDTQYF.

This clonotype was counted many times. The V call is TRBV11-3, the J call TRBJ2-7, with 9 bases identical to TRBD1. The CDR3 consists of 13 residues. The V gene's germline CDR1 is SGHNT and CDR2 YENEEA. V was clipped by 5 bases and J by 2 bases; unmatched bases: 1. CDR3 residues: CASSDRGAYEQYF. Here the CDR3 DNA reads TGTGCCAGCAGCGACAGGGGGGCCTACGAGCAGTACTTC.

About this clonotype itself: One junction end disagrees with the germline gene, perhaps due to a read error. The CDR3 DNA reads TGTGTCAGCAGTGGACTAGGCCCCCGCACTGAGCAGTTCTTC. Protein: CVSSGLGPRTEQFF. The rearrangement uses TRBV6-2 or TRBV6-3 and TRBJ2-1, with TRBD2 matching over 7 bases. CDR3 size: 14 residues. Germline-derived CDR1 and CDR2 are MNHEY and SVGEGT.

On this clonotype: Because the CDR3 is missing its conserved closing phenylalanine or tryptophan, this is likely a read error. Because the CDR3's place on the DNA is in doubt, the DNA is left out and the CDR3 is given as listed by TCRdb. The gene calls are TRBV11-2 and TRBJ2-5; TRBD2, as called in the table, went unchecked against the DNA. CDR1 SGHAT and CDR2 FQNNGV come from the germline V gene. The CDR3 spans 9 residues, counting both ends. The CDR3 sequence is CASSYRLAG.

Note on this clonotype: Given a much more abundant clone one base away, this may be a read error. J is TRBJ2-7 and V is TRBV11-3; 9 nucleotides line up with TRBD1. The CDR3 length is 15 residues. Germline V CDR1 and CDR2: SGHNT, YENEEA. With V trimmed by 3 bases and J by 4 bases, 7 bases remained unmatched. The CDR3 loop is CASSFRTGARYEQYF. DNA for the CDR3: TGTGCCAGCAGCTTCAGGACAGGGGCACGGTACGAGCAGTACTTC. Looking up the rest from reference TRBV11-3 and TRBJ2-7 gives the full variable domain: EAGVVQSPRYKIIEKKQPVAFWCNPISGHNTLYWYLQNLGQGPELLIRYENEEAVDDSQLPKDRFSAERLKGVDSTLKIQPAELGDSAVYLCASSFRTGARYEQYFGPGTRLTVT.

The table lists this clonotype with many counts. The gene calls are TRBV19 and TRBJ1-2, with D tentatively TRBD1 (6 bases). V gave up 6 bases and J gave up 1 base, with 12 bases separating them. The CDR3 contains 14 residues. Germline lookup yields CDR1 LNHDA and CDR2 SQIVND (reference sequence). In DNA, the CDR3 is TGTGCCAGTAGAATCGGACAGAATAACTATGGCTACACCTTC. Amino acid sequence: CASRIGQNNYGYTF.

The chain joins TRBV30 to TRBJ2-1; TRBD1 is a possible D gene (5 bases). Germline CDR1 is GTSNPN and CDR2 is SVGIG (reference sequence). The CDR3 has 15 residues. Trimming shortened V by 0 bases and J by 0 bases, and 9 bases separated the two germline ends. Written as DNA, the CDR3 is TGTGCCTGGAGTGTCGGTGGGGCCTCCTACAATGAGCAGTTCTTC. Translating gives CAWSVGGASYNEQFF.

This clonotype was counted many times. J is TRBJ2-7 and V is TRBV6-5; D is perhaps TRBD2 (6 bases). CDR1 MNHEY and CDR2 SVGAGI come from the germline V gene. This CDR3 comprises 16 residues. V lost 5 bases to trimming and J lost 0 bases, with 17 bases between them. The CDR3 region is CASSGPGLPSSYEQYF. CDR3 bases: TGTGCCAGCAGTGGACCGGGACTCCCAAGCTCCTACGAGCAGTACTTC.

The chain links TRBV27 to TRBJ1-5; tentative D call: TRBD1 (5 bases). Germline loops: CDR1 MNHEY, CDR2 SMNVEV (reference sequence). The CDR3 runs to 13 residues. Trimming removed 6 bases from V and 4 bases from J, with 10 bases in between. As DNA, the CDR3 is TGTGCCAGCAGCCCCGACAGTAATCAGCCCCAGCATTTT. It is translated as CASSPDSNQPQHF.

Worth noting for this clonotype: This may be a read error, as it is one base from a much larger clone. The chain has TRBV6-1 and TRBJ2-7; a weak D match, TRBD1 (5 bases). The germline V gene encodes CDR1 MNHNS and CDR2 SASEGT. The CDR3 length is 14 residues. The CDR3 coding sequence is TGTGCCAGCAGGGCCAGGGTTGAGTCCTACGAGCAGTGCTTC. Protein: CASRARVESYEQCF.

The sample holds a few counts of this clonotype. This may be a read error: a much more frequent sequence differs by one nucleotide. Since no conserved phenylalanine or tryptophan closes the CDR3, a read error is the likely cause. J is TRBJ2-3 and V is TRBV6-4; 8 bases match TRBD2. V dropped 3 bases and J dropped 4; count of bases not matched to a gene: 6. Germline-derived CDR1 and CDR2 are MRHNA and SNTAGT. The CDR3 spans 15 residues. CDR3 in DNA: TGTGCCAGCAGTGAACGAGCGGGAGCTGCAGATACGCAGTATCTT. This codes for CASSERAGAADTQYL.

For this clonotype: One end of the junction varies from germline; a read error may be responsible. J is TRBJ2-3 and V is TRBV5-1; maybe TRBD2 (5 bases). This CDR3 has 15 residues. The germline CDR1 and CDR2 sequences are SGHRS and YFSETQ. The CDR3, as DNA: TGCGCCAGCAGCCAACGGACGCCTAGCACCGATACGCAGTATTTT. This sequence encodes CASSQRTPSTDTQYF.

This clonotype was recorded at least ten times. The CDR3 here is CASSQDRGNIQYF. CDR3 nucleotide sequence: TGCGCCAGCAGCCAAGATCGGGGGAACATTCAGTACTTC. The chain couples TRBV4-3 to TRBJ2-4; possible D gene TRBD2, 6 bases. The V and J ends lost 0 bases and 7 bases respectively, with 7 bases between them. Germline V CDR1 and CDR2: LGHNA, YSLEER. The CDR3 spans 13 residues.

The chain has TRBV6-5 and TRBJ2-7, with TRBD1 as a possible D gene (6 bases). V shed 5 bases and J shed 1 base, with 15 bases lying between them. This CDR3 has 15 amino acids. Looked up from germline, CDR1 is MNHEY and CDR2 is SVGAGI. CDR3 nucleotide sequence: TGTGCCAGCAGTACAAACAGGGCCCTATCCTACGAGCAGTACTTC. It encodes CASSTNRALSYEQYF.

This clonotype turned up a few times. The J gene is TRBJ2-5, the V gene TRBV6-5, with D possibly being TRBD1 or TRBD2 (5 bases each). The CDR3 contains 14 residues. The germline gives CDR1 MNHEY, CDR2 SVGAGI. Trimming left V 7 bases short and J 5 bases short, with 17 bases between. CDR3 bases: TGTGCCAGCACCCCCTCCAGATGGGGGGAGACCCAGTACTTC. Translating it yields CASTPSRWGETQYF.

This clonotype was detected many times. V usage is TRBV19 and J usage is TRBJ2-1; TRBD2 matches 9 bases. The CDR3 is 15 residues long. With V trimmed by 5 bases and J by 7 bases, 9 bases remained unmatched. Germline V lookup: CDR1 LNHDA, CDR2 SQIVND (reference sequence). The CDR3 DNA is TGTGCCAGTAGTGGGGCAGCGGGAGGAGTAAATGAGCAGTTCTTC. This gives the protein CASSGAAGGVNEQFF.

This clonotype has ten or more counts. The rearrangement links TRBV9 to TRBJ2-6; D is perhaps TRBD1 (7 bases). V was pared by 1 base and J by 2 bases, with 16 bases between. Germline CDR1 and CDR2: SGDLS and YYNGEE. This CDR3 contains 18 residues. For the CDR3, the DNA is TGTGCCAGCAGCGTACATCCGCAGGGGGGAGCTGGGGCCAACGTCCTGACTTTC. Its translation: CASSVHPQGGAGANVLTF.

This clonotype was observed at least ten times. The chain is built from TRBV15 and TRBJ2-7; no reliable D call. Germline V gene lookup returns CDR1 LNHNV and CDR2 YYDKDF (reference sequence). The CDR3 consists of 12 residues. V lost 1 base and J lost 5, with 6 bases in between. CDR3 sequence (DNA): TGTGCCACCAGCAGAGCTAGGGACGAGCAGTACTTC. It specifies CATSRARDEQYF.

V gene TRBV6-2 or TRBV6-3 combines with J gene TRBJ2-5; D unclear. The V and J ends lost 0 bases and 6 bases respectively, with 5 bases between them. This CDR3 is built from 12 residues. The V gene's germline CDR1 is MNHEY and CDR2 SVGEGT. CDR3 nucleotide sequence: TGTGCCAGCAGTTACTCGAGGCAGACCCAGTACTTC. Its translation: CASSYSRQTQYF.

As for this clonotype: This clone may be a read error of a much larger clone one base away. Because the CDR3's place on the DNA is in doubt, the DNA is left out and the CDR3 is given as listed by TCRdb. The rearrangement uses TRBV4-2 and TRBJ2-7; the table's D call, TRBD1, was not checked against the DNA. Germline V gene lookup returns CDR1 LGHNA and CDR2 YNFKEQ. The CDR3 length is 17 residues, termini included. CDR3: CASSPTPVGRGTYERYF.

This clonotype came up once. This chain connects TRBV10-3 to TRBJ1-3; TRBD1 might be the D (5 bases). From germline, CDR1 is ENHRY and CDR2 SYGVKD. CDR3 length: 13 residues. Deletions cut 10 bases from V and 10 bases from J, with 20 bases between. CDR3 region: CATGTSGQETIYF. CDR3 sequence (DNA): TGTGCCACTGGGACTAGCGGTCAAGAGACCATATATTTT.